Described below is a single T cell receptor (beta chain) sequence and its context. The data derive from a study of blood T cell repertoires in COVID-19. Overall study: Sites in the United States, Italy and Spain provided acute and convalescent COVID-19 samples. T cells, B-cell-depleted T cells, or PBMCs provided the cDNA or gDNA that served as material.

Original handling: Using reference gene primer amplification, nucleated cell counts were estimated. Only in-frame clones appear in the TCRdb table, and some are missing; sequencing was by immunoSEQ multiplex PCR. V, J and clone size reflect that table, while D and trimming were determined from the DNA. The sample records around 310,000 clones, 70% to 90% being singletons. The sample was peripheral blood. This TCR derives from a woman aged 55-69 years with acute or convalescent COVID-19.

The CDR3 DNA sequence: TGTGCCAGCAGCTTTAGGACAGGGTACACAGATACGCAGTATTTT. The encoded protein is CASSFRTGYTDTQYF. This chain uses TRBV3-1 (or the pseudogene TRBV3-2) with TRBJ2-3, with 8 bases identical to TRBD1. This CDR3 comprises 15 residues. Trimming cost V 5 bases and J 2 bases; bases outside gene matches: 6. The germline V gene has CDR1 LGHDT and CDR2 YNNKEL (reference sequence).